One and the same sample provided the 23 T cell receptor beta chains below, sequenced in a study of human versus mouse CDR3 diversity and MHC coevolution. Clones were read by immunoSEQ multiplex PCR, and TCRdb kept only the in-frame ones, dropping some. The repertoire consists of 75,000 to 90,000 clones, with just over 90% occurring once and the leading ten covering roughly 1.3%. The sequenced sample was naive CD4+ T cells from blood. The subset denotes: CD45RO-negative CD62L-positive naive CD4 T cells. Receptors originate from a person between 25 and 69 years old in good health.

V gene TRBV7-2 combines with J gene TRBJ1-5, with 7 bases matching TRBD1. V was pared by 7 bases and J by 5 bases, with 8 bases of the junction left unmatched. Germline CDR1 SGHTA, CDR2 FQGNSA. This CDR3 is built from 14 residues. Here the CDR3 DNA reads TGTGCCAGCACCCGAGGGCAGGGGGATCAGCCCCAGCATTTT. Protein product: CASTRGQGDQPQHF. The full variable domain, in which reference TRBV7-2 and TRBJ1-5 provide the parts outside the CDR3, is GAGVSQSPSNKVTEKGKDVELRCDPISGHTALYWYRQSLGQGLEFLIYFQGNSAPDKSGLPSDRFSAERTGGSVSTLTIQRTQQEDSAVYLCASTRGQGDQPQHFGDGTRLSIL.

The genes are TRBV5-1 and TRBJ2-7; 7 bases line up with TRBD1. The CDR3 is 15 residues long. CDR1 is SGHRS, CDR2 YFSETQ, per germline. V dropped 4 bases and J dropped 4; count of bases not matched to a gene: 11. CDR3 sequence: CASSPGMTGRYEQYF. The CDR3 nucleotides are TGCGCCAGCAGCCCCGGCATGACAGGGCGGTACGAGCAGTACTTC.

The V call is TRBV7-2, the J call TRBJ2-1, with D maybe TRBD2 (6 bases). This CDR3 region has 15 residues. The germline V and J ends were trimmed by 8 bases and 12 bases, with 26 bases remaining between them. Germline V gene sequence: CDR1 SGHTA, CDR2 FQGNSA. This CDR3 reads CASVLRTTSLSGQFF. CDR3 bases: TGTGCCAGCGTACTCCGGACTACCAGCCTCTCGGGGCAGTTCTTC. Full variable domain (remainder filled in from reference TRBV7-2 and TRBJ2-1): GAGVSQSPSNKVTEKGKDVELRCDPISGHTALYWYRQSLGQGLEFLIYFQGNSAPDKSGLPSDRFSAERTGGSVSTLTIQRTQQEDSAVYLCASVLRTTSLSGQFFGPGTRLTVL.

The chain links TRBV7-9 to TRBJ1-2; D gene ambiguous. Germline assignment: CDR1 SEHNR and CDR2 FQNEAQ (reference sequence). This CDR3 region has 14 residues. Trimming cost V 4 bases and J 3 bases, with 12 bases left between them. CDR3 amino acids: CASSSFGRDYGYTF. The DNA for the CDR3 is TGTGCCAGCAGCTCATTCGGGCGGGACTATGGCTACACCTTC.

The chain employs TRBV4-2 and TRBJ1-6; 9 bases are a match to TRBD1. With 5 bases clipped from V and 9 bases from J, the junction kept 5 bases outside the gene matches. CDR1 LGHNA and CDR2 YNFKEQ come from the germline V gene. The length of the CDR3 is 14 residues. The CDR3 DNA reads TGTGCCAGCAGCTTAGGGGACAGGGTTTCACCCCTCCACTTT. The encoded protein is CASSLGDRVSPLHF.

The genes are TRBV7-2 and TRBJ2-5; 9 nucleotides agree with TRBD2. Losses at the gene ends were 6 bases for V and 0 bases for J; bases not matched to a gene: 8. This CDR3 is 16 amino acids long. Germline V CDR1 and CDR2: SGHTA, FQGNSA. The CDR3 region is CASRAPSGVYQETQYF. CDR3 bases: TGTGCCAGCAGAGCTCCTAGCGGGGTGTACCAAGAGACCCAGTACTTC.

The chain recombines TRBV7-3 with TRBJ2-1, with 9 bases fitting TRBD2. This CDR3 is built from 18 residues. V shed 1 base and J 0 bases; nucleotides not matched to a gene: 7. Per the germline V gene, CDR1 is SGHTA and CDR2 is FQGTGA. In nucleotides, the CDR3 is TGTGCCAGCAGCTTAAGTCCTAGCGGGGTCCTCTCCTACAATGAGCAGTTCTTC. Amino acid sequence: CASSLSPSGVLSYNEQFF.

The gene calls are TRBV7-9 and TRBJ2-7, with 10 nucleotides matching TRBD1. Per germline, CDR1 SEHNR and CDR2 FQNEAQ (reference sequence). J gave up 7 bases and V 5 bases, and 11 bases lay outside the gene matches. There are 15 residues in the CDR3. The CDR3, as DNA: TGTGCCAGCAGCCCCCAGACAGGGGGCCCCTGGGAGCAGTACTTC. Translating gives CASSPQTGGPWEQYF.

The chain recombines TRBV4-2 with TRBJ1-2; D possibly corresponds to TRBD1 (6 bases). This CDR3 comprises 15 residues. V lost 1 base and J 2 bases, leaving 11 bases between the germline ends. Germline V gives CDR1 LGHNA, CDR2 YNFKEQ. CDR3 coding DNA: TGTGCCAGCAGCCAAGGTCCAGGGGCAAACTATGGCTACACCTTC. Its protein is CASSQGPGANYGYTF.

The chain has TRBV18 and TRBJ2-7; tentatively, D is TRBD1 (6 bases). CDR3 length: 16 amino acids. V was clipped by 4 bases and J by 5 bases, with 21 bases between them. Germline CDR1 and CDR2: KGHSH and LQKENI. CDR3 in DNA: TGTGCCAGCTCACGATGGACAGCCCAGGGCTGGAACGAGCAGTACTTC. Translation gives CASSRWTAQGWNEQYF.

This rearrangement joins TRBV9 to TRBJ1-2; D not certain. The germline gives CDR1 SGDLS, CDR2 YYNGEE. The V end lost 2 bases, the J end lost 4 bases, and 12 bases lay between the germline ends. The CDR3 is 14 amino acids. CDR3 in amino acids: CASSVREPSYGYTF. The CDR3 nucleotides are TGTGCCAGCAGCGTTCGGGAACCGAGCTATGGCTACACCTTC.

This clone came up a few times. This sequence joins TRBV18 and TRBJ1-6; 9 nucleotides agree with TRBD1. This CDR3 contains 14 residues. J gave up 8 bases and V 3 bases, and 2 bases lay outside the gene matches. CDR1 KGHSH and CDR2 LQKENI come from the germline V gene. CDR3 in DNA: TGTGCCAGCTCACCTACAGGGGGCGATTCACCCCTCCACTTT. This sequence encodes CASSPTGGDSPLHF.

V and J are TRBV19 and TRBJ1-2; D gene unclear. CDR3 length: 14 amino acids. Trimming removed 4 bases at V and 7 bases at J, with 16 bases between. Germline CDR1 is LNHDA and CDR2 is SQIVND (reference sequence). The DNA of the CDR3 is TGTGCCAGTAGTACATACGAGCTTCGCGGTGGCTACACCTTC. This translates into CASSTYELRGGYTF. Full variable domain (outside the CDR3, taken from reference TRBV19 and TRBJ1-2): DGGITQSPKYLFRKEGQNVTLSCEQNLNHDAMYWYRQDPGQGLRLIYYSQIVNDFQKGDIAEGYSVSREKKESFPLTVTSAQKNPTAFYLCASSTYELRGGYTFGSGTRLTVV.

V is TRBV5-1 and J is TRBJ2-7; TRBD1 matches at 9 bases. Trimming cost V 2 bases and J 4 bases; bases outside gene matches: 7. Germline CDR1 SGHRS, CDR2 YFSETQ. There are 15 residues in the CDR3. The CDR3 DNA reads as TGCGCCAGCAGCTTCGGGGACAGGGTTGGTTACGAGCAGTACTTC. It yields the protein CASSFGDRVGYEQYF. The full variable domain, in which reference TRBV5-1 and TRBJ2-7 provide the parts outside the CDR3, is KAGVTQTPRYLIKTRGQQVTLSCSPISGHRSVSWYQQTPGQGLQFLFEYFSETQRNKGNFPGRFSGRQFSNSRSEMNVSTLELGDSALYLCASSFGDRVGYEQYFGPGTRLTVT.

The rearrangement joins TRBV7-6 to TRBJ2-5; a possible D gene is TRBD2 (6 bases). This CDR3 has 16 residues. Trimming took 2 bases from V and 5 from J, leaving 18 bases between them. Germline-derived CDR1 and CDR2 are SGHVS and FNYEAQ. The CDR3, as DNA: TGTGCCAGCAGCTTAACGGGGGACCGTTCGCAGGAGACCCAGTACTTC. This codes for CASSLTGDRSQETQYF.

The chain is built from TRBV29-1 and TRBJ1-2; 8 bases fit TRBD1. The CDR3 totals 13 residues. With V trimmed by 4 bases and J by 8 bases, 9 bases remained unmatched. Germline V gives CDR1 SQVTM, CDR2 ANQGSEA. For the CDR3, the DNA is TGCAGCGTTGGACCTGAGACAGGGGCCGGCTACACCTTC. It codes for CSVGPETGAGYTF.

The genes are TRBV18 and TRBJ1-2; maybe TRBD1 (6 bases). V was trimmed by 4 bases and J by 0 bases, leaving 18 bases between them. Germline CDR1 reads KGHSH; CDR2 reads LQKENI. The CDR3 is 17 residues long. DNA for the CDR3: TGTGCCAGCTCACGACTTTCAGGGGACCGCTCTAACTATGGCTACACCTTC. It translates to CASSRLSGDRSNYGYTF.

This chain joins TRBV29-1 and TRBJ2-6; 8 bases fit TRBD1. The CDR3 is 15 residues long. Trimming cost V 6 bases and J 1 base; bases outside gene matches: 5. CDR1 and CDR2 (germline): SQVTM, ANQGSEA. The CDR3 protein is CSVGTGASGANVLTF. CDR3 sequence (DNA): TGCAGCGTCGGGACAGGCGCGTCTGGGGCCAACGTCCTGACTTTC. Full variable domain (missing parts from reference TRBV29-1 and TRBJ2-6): SAVISQKPSRDICQRGTSLTIQCQVDSQVTMMFWYRQQPGQSLTLIATANQGSEATYESGFVIDKFPISRPNLTFSTLTVSNMSPEDSSIYLCSVGTGASGANVLTFGAGSRLTVL.

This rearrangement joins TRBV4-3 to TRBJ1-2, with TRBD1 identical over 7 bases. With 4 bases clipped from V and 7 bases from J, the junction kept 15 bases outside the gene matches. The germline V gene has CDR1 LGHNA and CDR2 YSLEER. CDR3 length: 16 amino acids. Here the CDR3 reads CASSPGTGEDLFGYTF. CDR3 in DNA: TGCGCCAGCAGCCCAGGAACAGGGGAGGATCTTTTTGGCTACACCTTC.

CDR3 loop: CASSIDPTGVRETQYF. The CDR3 nucleotides are TGTGCCAGTAGTATAGATCCAACGGGAGTGAGGGAGACCCAGTACTTC. V usage is TRBV19 and J usage is TRBJ2-5, with D tentatively TRBD2 (6 bases). The length of the CDR3 is 16 residues. Trimming took 0 bases from V and 5 from J, leaving 16 bases between them. CDR1 and CDR2 from the germline V gene are LNHDA and SQIVND (reference sequence).

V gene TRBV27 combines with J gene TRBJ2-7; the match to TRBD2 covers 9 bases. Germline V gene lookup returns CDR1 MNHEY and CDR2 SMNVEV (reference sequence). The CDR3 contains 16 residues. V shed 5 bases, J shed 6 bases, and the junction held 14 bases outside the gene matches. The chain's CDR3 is CASSPGAAGGLREQYF. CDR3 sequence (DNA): TGTGCCAGCAGTCCCGGGGCGGCGGGGGGGCTTCGCGAGCAGTACTTC.

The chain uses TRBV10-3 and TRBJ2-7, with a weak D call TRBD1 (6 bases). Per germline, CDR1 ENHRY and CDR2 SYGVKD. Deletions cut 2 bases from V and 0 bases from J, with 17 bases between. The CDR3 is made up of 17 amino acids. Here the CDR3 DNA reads TGTGCCATCAGTGAGCCCCCAGGGGCAGGGGTCTCCTACGAGCAGTACTTC. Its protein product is CAISEPPGAGVSYEQYF.

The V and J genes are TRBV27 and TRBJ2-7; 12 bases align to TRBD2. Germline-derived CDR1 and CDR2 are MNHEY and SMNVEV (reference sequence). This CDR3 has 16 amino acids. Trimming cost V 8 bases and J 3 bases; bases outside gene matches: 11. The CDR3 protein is CASRGLAGPLGYEQYF. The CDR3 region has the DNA TGTGCCAGCCGTGGACTAGCGGGACCCCTTGGCTACGAGCAGTACTTC.